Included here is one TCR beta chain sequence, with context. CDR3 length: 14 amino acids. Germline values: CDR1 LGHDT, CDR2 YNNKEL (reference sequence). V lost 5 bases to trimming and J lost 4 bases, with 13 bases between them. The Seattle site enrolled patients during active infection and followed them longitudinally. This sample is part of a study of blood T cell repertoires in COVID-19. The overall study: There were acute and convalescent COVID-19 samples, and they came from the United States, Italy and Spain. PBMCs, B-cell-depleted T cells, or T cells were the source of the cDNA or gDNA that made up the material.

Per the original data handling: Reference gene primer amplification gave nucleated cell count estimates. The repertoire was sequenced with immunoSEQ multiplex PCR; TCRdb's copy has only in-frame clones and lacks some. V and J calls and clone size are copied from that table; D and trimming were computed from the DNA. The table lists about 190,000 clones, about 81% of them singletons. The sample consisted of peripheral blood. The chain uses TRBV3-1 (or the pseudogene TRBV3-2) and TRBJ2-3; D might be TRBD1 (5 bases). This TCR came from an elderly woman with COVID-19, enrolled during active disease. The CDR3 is CASSAGFPADTQYF. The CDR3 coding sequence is TGTGCCAGCAGCGCAGGGTTCCCGGCAGATACGCAGTATTTT.